Following are 16 T cell receptor beta chains from one sample sequenced in a study of blood T cells in healthy people across ages. Next came a second PCR, run for about 7 to 12 cycles, which used a sample-barcoded 5' primer along with a J-beta primer mix. TCRdb analysed the 5' RACE reads with MiXCR anew, one entry per CDR3 protein. The sample carries roughly 1,100,000 distinct CDR3 sequences, 20% to 25% recorded once. The same sample was also used in a study of T cells of mothers and their children.

Sequencing was carried out using blood. The receptors were gathered from a girl aged 2 to 9 in good health.

There are a few counts of this clonotype. The chain joins TRBV7-9 to TRBJ2-1; 9 positions match TRBD1. The DNA end favors TRBJ2-7, so the J call may be wrong. Germline CDR1 reads SEHNR; CDR2 reads FQNEAQ (reference sequence). The CDR3 runs 14 residues. The CDR3 region has the DNA TGTGCCAGCAGCTGGGGACAGGGAGAGGGGGAGCAGTACTTC. Encoded protein: CASSWGQGEGEQYF.

The rearrangement uses TRBV7-2 and TRBJ1-2; 7 positions agree with TRBD1. Losses at the gene ends were 1 base for V and 7 bases for J; bases not matched to a gene: 9. Germline lookup yields CDR1 SGHTA and CDR2 FQGNSA. CDR3 length equals 15 residues. CDR3 nucleotide sequence: TGTGCCAGCAGCTTAGGAGGGGGCGAAAAAGTTGGCTACACCTTC. Translation: CASSLGGGEKVGYTF.

The genes are TRBV29-1 and TRBJ2-5; TRBD2 matches at 7 bases. The end of the DNA is better explained by TRBJ2-7, so the J call may be wrong. The germline CDR1 and CDR2 sequences are SQVTM and ANQGSEA. CDR3 size: 16 residues. This CDR3 reads CSVEDQGGRAPSEQYF. The CDR3 region has the DNA TGCAGCGTTGAAGATCAGGGAGGGAGGGCCCCCTCCGAGCAGTACTTC.

This chain uses TRBV3-1 with TRBJ1-2; tentatively, D is TRBD1 (6 bases). V lost 5 bases and J lost 8, with 15 bases in between. This CDR3 is 13 amino acids long. CDR1 and CDR2 (germline): LGHDT, YNNKEL (reference sequence). The CDR3 DNA is TGTGCCAGCAGCTTAGAGACAGGAAAAGGCTACACCTTC. The encoded protein is CASSLETGKGYTF.

CDR3 in amino acids: CASNQGIPKNIQYF. The CDR3 DNA reads TGTGCCAGCAACCAGGGGATTCCCAAAAACATTCAGTACTTC. The V gene is TRBV12-3 or TRBV12-4, the J gene TRBJ2-4; D is possibly TRBD1 (6 bases). The length of the CDR3 is 14 residues. The V end was cut by 7 bases, the J end by 2 bases, with 12 bases between.

The rearrangement links TRBV29-1 to TRBJ1-3; TRBD1 matches 8 bases. CDR3 length equals 16 residues. V gave up 1 base and J gave up 3 bases; unmatched junction bases: 8. The germline V gene encodes CDR1 SQVTM and CDR2 ANQGSEA. The CDR3 reads CSVEGFTGGFGNTIYF. The CDR3 DNA is TGCAGCGTTGAAGGCTTCACAGGGGGGTTTGGAAACACCATATATTTT.

This clonotype appeared a few times. The J gene is TRBJ2-3, the V gene TRBV12-3 or TRBV12-4; 10 positions match TRBD2. With 6 bases clipped from V and 4 bases from J, the junction kept 10 bases outside the gene matches. The CDR3 sequence is 16 residues long. CDR3 residues: CASRPRLAGEPDTQYF. In DNA form, the CDR3 reads TGTGCCAGCAGGCCACGTCTAGCGGGAGAGCCAGATACGCAGTATTTT.

This rearrangement joins TRBV19 to TRBJ2-5; D is undetermined. The J call is in doubt because the DNA end fits TRBJ2-1 better. CDR1 and CDR2 from the germline V gene are LNHDA and SQIVND (reference sequence). There are 14 residues in the CDR3. The CDR3 sequence: CASSIDGFDNEQFF. In DNA form, the CDR3 reads TGTGCCAGTAGTATAGATGGGTTCGACAATGAGCAGTTCTTC.

About this clonotype: Relative to the germline gene, one junction end is altered; a read error may explain this. The DNA for the CDR3 is TGTGCCAGCAGCCTTCGGACAGGGAATGAGCTGTTCTTC. It specifies CASSLRTGNELFF. The V and J genes are TRBV4-2 and TRBJ2-1, with 8 bases that match TRBD1. CDR1 and CDR2 (germline): LGHNA, YNFKEQ. This CDR3 comprises 13 residues.

This clonotype was counted between two and nine times. This sequence joins TRBV12-3 or TRBV12-4 and TRBJ2-5; 12 bases agree with TRBD2. The J call may be wrong; the DNA end is better matched by TRBJ2-7. The CDR3 spans 14 residues. The CDR3 protein is CASSSSGGAFEQYF. CDR3 DNA sequence: TGTGCCAGCAGTTCTAGCGGGGGGGCATTCGAGCAGTACTTC.

This clonotype has more than one count but fewer than ten. This chain uses TRBV9 with TRBJ2-1; D not certain. This CDR3 contains 14 residues. Germline V gives CDR1 SGDLS, CDR2 YYNGEE. V was trimmed by 0 bases and J by 5 bases, leaving 9 bases between them. The CDR3 DNA sequence: TGTGCCAGCAGCGTAGGTAGCACCCACAATGAGCAGTTCTTC. Amino acid sequence: CASSVGSTHNEQFF.

A few counts support this clonotype. The chain couples TRBV7-2 to TRBJ2-1, with 7 bases lining up with TRBD2. V lost 5 bases to trimming and J lost 2 bases; unmatched junction nucleotides: 9. The CDR3 spans 16 residues. Germline V CDR1 and CDR2: SGHTA, FQGNSA. CDR3 sequence: CASSPQGLAAYNEQFF. CDR3 in DNA: TGTGCCAGCAGCCCCCAAGGGCTAGCGGCCTACAATGAGCAGTTCTTC.

This chain uses TRBV15 with TRBJ2-1; weak D call: TRBD1 (6 bases). Germline assignment: CDR1 LNHNV and CDR2 YYDKDF (reference sequence). Deletions cut 8 bases from V and 3 bases from J, with 14 bases between. The length of the CDR3 is 14 residues. The CDR3 loop reads CATLGGADYNEQFF. CDR3 in DNA: TGTGCCACCCTAGGGGGAGCTGACTACAATGAGCAGTTCTTC.

The chain combines TRBV27 with TRBJ1-4; no clear D. Germline CDR1 reads MNHEY; CDR2 reads SMNVEV (reference sequence). The CDR3 is made up of 15 amino acids. V lost 4 bases to trimming and J lost 3 bases, with 12 bases between them. CDR3 DNA sequence: TGTGCCAGCAGTTATACCGGCAGTCCTAATGAAAAACTGTTTTTT. It encodes CASSYTGSPNEKLFF.

The chain uses TRBV20-1 and TRBJ2-1, with D unresolved. TRBJ2-5 matches the DNA end more closely, so the J call is doubtful. Germline V CDR1 and CDR2: DFQATT, SNEGSKA (reference sequence). The CDR3 length is 14 residues. The CDR3 here is CSARDSAQQETQYF. The CDR3 nucleotides are TGCAGTGCTAGAGATTCGGCCCAGCAAGAGACCCAGTACTTC.

The genes are TRBV11-3 and TRBJ2-5, with TRBD1 identical over 10 bases. CDR1 is SGHNT, CDR2 YENEEA, per germline. The CDR3 extends over 16 amino acids. V shed 4 bases, J shed 0 bases, and the junction held 5 bases outside the gene matches. Here the CDR3 DNA reads TGTGCCAGCAGCTCCCGACAGGGGGCTTACCAAGAGACCCAGTACTTC. It specifies CASSSRQGAYQETQYF.